The 32 T cell receptor beta chains below come from one sample, sequenced in a study of OX40 agonist ivuxolimab in advanced cancers. Profiled with immunoSEQ multiplex PCR; TCRdb holds only in-frame clones, not every one. Of 45,000 to 70,000 clones in the sample, 83% were seen once. Sequencing was performed on CD4+ or CD8+ T cells sorted from blood, taken in a trial of the OX40 agonist ivuxolimab. Receptors were obtained from an adult with an advanced solid tumor such as melanoma, head and neck, liver or kidney cancer.

This clone occurred once. V is TRBV27 and J is TRBJ2-2; 11 bases map to TRBD2. V shed 1 base, J shed 5 bases, and the junction held 3 bases outside the gene matches. The CDR3 length is 16 residues. CDR1 is MNHEY, CDR2 SMNVEV, per germline (reference sequence). CDR3 amino acids: CASSLLAGGRTGELFF. The CDR3 DNA reads as TGTGCCAGCAGTTTATTAGCGGGAGGGCGGACCGGGGAGCTGTTTTTT.

V and J are TRBV5-1 and TRBJ2-3; D unclear. Germline V CDR1 and CDR2: SGHRS, YFSETQ. The V and J ends lost 0 bases and 5 bases respectively, with 10 bases between them. The CDR3 contains 14 residues. CDR3 amino acids: CASSLAKVGDTQYF. CDR3 sequence (DNA): TGCGCCAGCAGCTTGGCGAAGGTAGGAGATACGCAGTATTTT.

The chain is built from TRBV7-9 and TRBJ1-2; D remains ambiguous. CDR1 is SEHNR, CDR2 FQNEAQ, per germline (reference sequence). Trimming took off 3 bases at V and 8 bases at J, with 10 bases between the two ends. The CDR3 runs to 12 residues. The CDR3 region is CASSLDHGGYTF. In nucleotides, the CDR3 is TGTGCCAGCAGCTTGGACCATGGCGGCTACACCTTC.

This clone came up once. This rearrangement joins TRBV6-6 to TRBJ1-1; a weak D match, TRBD1 (6 bases). The V end lost 5 bases, the J end lost 1 base, and 14 bases lay between the germline ends. Germline V gene lookup returns CDR1 MNHNY and CDR2 SVGAGI (reference sequence). The CDR3 runs 15 residues. In DNA, the CDR3 is TGTGCCAGCAGTACTAGGGCGGACAGGAACACTGAAGCTTTCTTT. Translation gives CASSTRADRNTEAFF.

The DNA for the CDR3 is TGCGCCAGCAGCTTGGAGGACAGGGGTTTCGACGAGCAGTACTTC. It encodes CASSLEDRGFDEQYF. The chain couples TRBV5-1 to TRBJ2-5, with 9 bases identical to TRBD1. The DNA end lines up better with TRBJ2-7; the J call may be wrong. This CDR3 is 15 amino acids long. Germline CDR1 reads SGHRS; CDR2 reads YFSETQ.

The V gene is TRBV2, the J gene TRBJ1-2; 8 bases align to TRBD1. This CDR3 contains 15 residues. The germline CDR1 and CDR2 sequences are SNHLY and FYNNEI. The ends lost 7 bases at V and 3 bases at J; junction bases unmatched: 10. The CDR3 nucleotides are TGTGCCAGCACCAATGCCCGACAGGGGCACTATGGCTACACCTTC. Protein product: CASTNARQGHYGYTF.

CDR3 nucleotide sequence: TGTGCCACCAGCAGAGATCTTTTGGGTCTGTACGAGCAGTACTTC. Its protein is CATSRDLLGLYEQYF. This chain uses TRBV15 with TRBJ2-7; D gene uncertain. Germline loops: CDR1 LNHNV, CDR2 YYDKDF (reference sequence). The germline V and J ends were trimmed by 0 bases and 4 bases, with 13 bases remaining between them. The CDR3 is 15 residues long.

This clone was recorded once. The genes are TRBV6-6 and TRBJ1-1; 7 nucleotides line up with TRBD1. This CDR3 is 15 amino acids long. V was clipped by 6 bases and J by 1 base; unmatched bases: 8. In germline, CDR1 is MNHNY, CDR2 SVGAGI (reference sequence). As DNA, the CDR3 is TGTGCCAGCAGCAGCGGGACAGCAAAGAACACTGAAGCTTTCTTT. Translating gives CASSSGTAKNTEAFF.

This clone occurred a few times. The V gene is TRBV11-2, the J gene TRBJ1-6, with D tentatively TRBD1 (6 bases). Trimming shortened V by 1 base and J by 5 bases, and 9 bases separated the two germline ends. Looked up from germline, CDR1 is SGHAT and CDR2 is FQNNGV. The CDR3 has 15 amino acids. CDR3: CASSLGGGHNSPLHF. In DNA, the CDR3 is TGTGCCAGCAGCTTAGGGGGGGGGCATAATTCACCCCTCCACTTT.

This chain joins TRBV2 and TRBJ2-4; TRBD1 agrees at 10 bases. This CDR3 comprises 12 residues. V lost 6 bases, J lost 9 bases, and 2 bases stayed unmatched. Germline V gene lookup returns CDR1 SNHLY and CDR2 FYNNEI. CDR3 in amino acids: CASRDRGVIQYF. Here the CDR3 DNA reads TGTGCCAGCAGGGACAGGGGGGTCATTCAGTACTTC.

This sequence joins TRBV15 and TRBJ2-5, with a possible D match to TRBD1 (6 bases). There are 13 residues in the CDR3. Germline V gene sequence: CDR1 LNHNV, CDR2 YYDKDF (reference sequence). V was pared by 3 bases and J by 3 bases, with 8 bases between. DNA of the CDR3: TGTGCCACCAGCAGGGACAGAAAAGAGACCCAGTACTTC. Amino acid sequence: CATSRDRKETQYF.

The chain uses TRBV30 and TRBJ1-2; the D is unclear. The germline CDR1 and CDR2 sequences are GTSNPN and SVGIG (reference sequence). The CDR3 totals 12 residues. V was cut by 0 bases and J by 8 bases, with 10 bases left in between. In nucleotides, the CDR3 is TGTGCCTGGAGTGTACAAGTGACGGGCTACACCTTC. Translated, it gives CAWSVQVTGYTF.

The genes are TRBV7-9 and TRBJ2-1; 9 bases are shared with TRBD1. The length of the CDR3 is 13 residues. Losses at the gene ends were 3 bases for V and 15 bases for J; bases not matched to a gene: 9. CDR1 SEHNR and CDR2 FQNEAQ come from the germline V gene (reference sequence). The CDR3 loop is CASSFLDRGALFF. The DNA for the CDR3 is TGTGCCAGCAGCTTCCTCGACAGGGGGGCTTTGTTCTTC.

This clone has only one observation. The CDR3 nucleotides are TGTGCCAGCAGGGGCCAGGGGAGGACTGAAGCTTTCTTT. It encodes CASRGQGRTEAFF. The chain joins TRBV5-6 to TRBJ1-1, with a tentative D call TRBD1 (6 bases). The germline V gene encodes CDR1 SGHDT and CDR2 YYEEEE. V shed 5 bases and J shed 5 bases, with 13 bases lying between them. This CDR3 is built from 13 residues.

The J gene is TRBJ1-4, the V gene TRBV30; TRBD1 might be the D (5 bases). The V end lost 3 bases, the J end lost 4 bases, and 21 bases lay between the germline ends. This CDR3 comprises 17 residues. The germline V gene has CDR1 GTSNPN and CDR2 SVGIG (reference sequence). The CDR3 nucleotides read TGTGCCTGGAGCCGTCCGGGACGGAACAACTATAATGAAAAACTGTTTTTT. This codes for CAWSRPGRNNYNEKLFF.

V usage is TRBV28 and J usage is TRBJ1-5; maybe TRBD1 (6 bases). Looked up from germline, CDR1 is MDHEN and CDR2 is SYDVKM. Trimming cost V 2 bases and J 6 bases, with 20 bases left between them. This CDR3 region has 17 residues. CDR3 loop: CASSLGVGGRGSQPQHF. For the CDR3, the DNA is TGTGCCAGCAGTTTAGGGGTCGGGGGGCGGGGCAGTCAGCCCCAGCATTTT.

The chain employs TRBV6-5 and TRBJ2-3, with D perhaps TRBD1 (5 bases). Germline assignment: CDR1 MNHEY and CDR2 SVGAGI. The CDR3 extends over 14 amino acids. Trimming took 5 bases from V and 2 from J, leaving 11 bases between them. The CDR3 sequence: CASSDLTVTDTQYF. As DNA, the CDR3 is TGTGCCAGCAGTGATCTGACAGTCACAGATACGCAGTATTTT.

The chain couples TRBV5-6 to TRBJ2-3, with TRBD1 identical over 9 bases. Germline CDR1 is SGHDT and CDR2 is YYEEEE. V gave up 2 bases and J gave up 3 bases; unmatched junction bases: 13. The CDR3 covers 18 residues. The chain's CDR3 is CASSFRRRQGVSTDTQYF. In DNA form, the CDR3 reads TGTGCCAGCAGCTTCCGACGTCGACAGGGGGTTTCGACAGATACGCAGTATTTT.

V is TRBV19 and J is TRBJ1-2, with 7 bases aligning to TRBD1. The CDR3 is made up of 15 amino acids. J was trimmed by 3 bases and V by 9 bases; bases with no gene match: 13. Germline loops: CDR1 LNHDA, CDR2 SQIVND (reference sequence). The CDR3 spells CASKNARGGYYGYTF. CDR3 DNA: TGTGCCAGCAAGAACGCCAGGGGGGGGTACTATGGCTACACCTTC.

This clone was found a few times. The genes are TRBV13 and TRBJ1-1; 7 bases fit TRBD1. The CDR3 consists of 17 residues. Trimming took 2 bases from V and 3 from J; bases not matched to a gene: 12. Germline CDR1 reads PRHDT; CDR2 reads FYEKMQ (reference sequence). The CDR3 loop is CASSLRSYRGRDTEAFF. DNA for the CDR3: TGTGCCAGCAGCTTAAGATCCTACAGGGGAAGGGACACTGAAGCTTTCTTT.

J is TRBJ1-4 and V is TRBV6-5; D gene ambiguous. The germline V gene encodes CDR1 MNHEY and CDR2 SVGAGI. The CDR3 is made up of 14 amino acids. V dropped 6 bases and J dropped 0 bases, with 8 bases sitting between them. The CDR3 region has the DNA TGTGCCAGCAGGGAGGTGGCAACTAATGAAAAACTGTTTTTT. Amino acids: CASREVATNEKLFF.

The CDR3: CASRAMDRLNINTEAFF. DNA for the CDR3: TGTGCCAGCAGGGCGATGGACAGGTTAAATATTAACACTGAAGCTTTCTTT. The rearrangement joins TRBV19 to TRBJ1-1, with 7 bases fitting TRBD1. The CDR3 is 17 residues long. The germline CDR1 and CDR2 sequences are LNHDA and SQIVND (reference sequence). Losses at the gene ends were 9 bases for V and 2 bases for J; bases not matched to a gene: 18.

The chain carries TRBV18 and TRBJ2-7; no definite D call. Germline V CDR1 and CDR2: KGHSH, LQKENI. CDR3 length: 13 residues. V was cut by 0 bases and J by 3 bases, with 6 bases left in between. CDR3 in DNA: TGTGCCAGCTCACCACCGGCCAGCTACGAGCAGTACTTC. Translating gives CASSPPASYEQYF.

This clone appeared a single time. The chain recombines TRBV5-1 with TRBJ2-1; no clear D. The V end lost 4 bases, the J end lost 10 bases, and 21 bases lay between the germline ends. The CDR3 totals 15 residues. Germline-derived CDR1 and CDR2 are SGHRS and YFSETQ. In DNA form, the CDR3 reads TGCGCCAGCAGCCCCCCGGCGCCAATCGGGCACGAGCAGTTCTTC. This translates into CASSPPAPIGHEQFF.

This rearrangement joins TRBV19 to TRBJ2-2; 9 bases match TRBD2. J gave up 8 bases and V 6 bases, and 13 bases lay outside the gene matches. This CDR3 has 16 residues. Germline CDR1 is LNHDA and CDR2 is SQIVND (reference sequence). For the CDR3, the DNA is TGTGCCAGTAGCCGCGGCGGCGGGAGGGCGACGGGGGAGCTGTTTTTT. Translated: CASSRGGGRATGELFF.

The chain is built from TRBV9 and TRBJ2-3; the D is unclear. V lost 0 bases and J 7 bases, leaving 15 bases between the germline ends. The germline CDR1 and CDR2 sequences are SGDLS and YYNGEE. The CDR3 contains 15 residues. CDR3 nucleotide sequence: TGTGCCAGCAGCGTAGATTCCCTTAACATGAATACGCAGTATTTT. Translation gives CASSVDSLNMNTQYF.

The sample holds one count of this clone. V gene TRBV5-8 combines with J gene TRBJ2-7, with D possibly TRBD1 on 6 matching bases. The CDR3 covers 14 residues. Trimming shortened V by 4 bases and J by 3 bases, and 14 bases separated the two germline ends. CDR1 is SGHTS, CDR2 YDEGEE, per germline. The CDR3, as DNA: TGTGCCAGCAGCACCCAACTGGGACACTACGAGCAGTACTTC. Amino acids: CASSTQLGHYEQYF.

Only one count was recorded for this clone. The chain uses TRBV6-6 and TRBJ2-4; TRBD2 matches 10 bases. The CDR3 spans 15 residues. The V and J ends lost 0 bases and 9 bases, in that order; junction bases with no gene match: 5. Looked up from germline, CDR1 is MNHNY and CDR2 is SVGAGI (reference sequence). The CDR3 here is CASSYSTSGLGIQYF. The DNA of the CDR3 is TGTGCCAGCAGTTACTCGACTAGCGGGTTAGGCATTCAGTACTTC.

The chain links TRBV30 to TRBJ1-5; tentatively, D is TRBD1 (5 bases). Germline assignment: CDR1 GTSNPN and CDR2 SVGIG (reference sequence). CDR3 length equals 15 residues. The V end lost 1 base, the J end lost 2 bases, and 12 bases lay between the germline ends. In DNA form, the CDR3 reads TGTGCCTGGAGTGAAGGCCTGACAGGCAATCAGCCCCAGCATTTT. Its protein is CAWSEGLTGNQPQHF.

Only a few counts were recorded for this clone. The chain has TRBV4-1 and TRBJ1-4; no definite D call. Per the germline V gene, CDR1 is MGHRA and CDR2 is YSYEKL. This CDR3 has 19 residues. Trimming took 4 bases from V and 4 from J, leaving 25 bases between them. CDR3 protein: CASSPPPPRRVGDNEKLFF. The CDR3 DNA follows: TGCGCCAGCAGCCCGCCACCCCCTCGGAGGGTGGGAGATAATGAAAAACTGTTTTTT.

The chain couples TRBV2 to TRBJ2-7; 9 bases are a match to TRBD1. CDR1 SNHLY and CDR2 FYNNEI come from the germline V gene. The CDR3 is made up of 16 amino acids. The trim removed 5 bases at V and 6 bases at J, leaving 14 bases unmatched. The CDR3 spells CASSHRRTGEGSEQYF. Written as DNA, the CDR3 is TGTGCCAGCAGTCATCGCCGGACAGGGGAGGGTTCCGAGCAGTACTTC.

The gene calls are TRBV7-9 and TRBJ2-3; 8 bases fit TRBD1. The CDR3 loop spans 15 amino acids. Germline V gene sequence: CDR1 SEHNR, CDR2 FQNEAQ (reference sequence). Trimming removed 5 bases from V and 1 base from J; junction bases left unmatched: 5. CDR3 in amino acids: CASSRPGQGTDTQYF. DNA of the CDR3: TGTGCCAGCAGCAGACCGGGACAGGGCACAGATACGCAGTATTTT.